This T cell receptor (beta chain) stems from a study of read filtering for tumor transcriptome and immune sequencing. Study-wide results and caveats: In IR-seq, single-read clonotypes were 65% to 90% of clonotypes but approximately 3.5% of reads.

The library was built from about 400 ng RNA with molecular barcoded adaptors for alpha/delta and beta/gamma chains. TCRdb itself ran the reads through MiXCR, one entry per CDR3 protein. Of 20,000 or so distinct CDR3 sequences listed, roughly a fifth are singletons. This clonotype has a count of ten or more. Its antigen is not known. Germline V gene lookup returns CDR1 SGHAT and CDR2 FQNNGV. The CDR3 runs 11 residues. V dropped 3 bases and J dropped 3 bases, with 2 bases sitting between them. The sample consisted of a population of CD138-negative cells sorted from bone marrow. This rearrangement joins TRBV11-2 to TRBJ2-5; D is unclear. The clonotype originates from a donor at least 40 years old with multiple myeloma. The DNA for the CDR3 is TGTGCCAGCAGCTTGGAAGAGACCCAGTACTTC. It codes for CASSLEETQYF.